These 19 T cell receptor beta chains share one sample of origin, sequenced in a study of shared clonotypes between healthy human individuals. The repertoire was sequenced with immunoSEQ multiplex PCR; TCRdb's copy has only in-frame clones and lacks some. The table has more than 1 million clones, about 84% seen once. The sequenced sample was memory CD4+ T cells from PBMCs. Indicated subset: CD45RA-negative fraction. The receptor source for this set is a man aged 18 to 30 in good health. Some clones in this sample may be carry-over from other donors' samples.

The genes are TRBV11-1 and TRBJ2-3, with 9 bases lining up with TRBD1. The trim removed 4 bases at V and 2 bases at J, leaving 7 bases unmatched. Per germline, CDR1 SGHAT and CDR2 FQDESV (reference sequence). This CDR3 contains 16 residues. The CDR3 sequence is CASSSKNRGLTDTQYF. CDR3 nucleotides: TGTGCCAGCAGCTCCAAAAACAGGGGGCTCACAGATACGCAGTATTTT.

This chain uses TRBV28 with TRBJ1-5, with TRBD1 as a possible D gene (5 bases). The CDR3 has 16 amino acids. V was clipped by 4 bases and J by 5 bases, with 18 bases between them. Looked up from germline, CDR1 is MDHEN and CDR2 is SYDVKM. The CDR3 DNA is TGTGCCAGCAGTTCCCACGGCAGGGTCCGTGATCAGCCCCAGCATTTT. Amino acids: CASSSHGRVRDQPQHF. Combining the CDR3 with reference TRBV28 and TRBJ1-5 gives the whole variable domain DVKVTQSSRYLVKRTGEKVFLECVQDMDHENMFWYRQDPGLGLRLIYFSYDVKMKEKGDIPEGYSVSREKKERFSLILESASTNQTSMYLCASSSHGRVRDQPQHFGDGTRLSIL.

The J gene is TRBJ1-1, the V gene TRBV7-3, with D hard to call. With 3 bases removed from V and 3 bases from J, the gap between germline ends came to 11 bases. Per germline, CDR1 SGHTA and CDR2 FQGTGA. This CDR3 comprises 14 residues. CDR3: CASSFSGGDTEAFF. The CDR3 DNA reads TGTGCCAGCAGCTTCAGTGGCGGGGACACTGAAGCTTTCTTT.

This clone has at least ten counts. The chain is built from TRBV7-3 and TRBJ1-1; D might be TRBD1 (6 bases). The germline V gene encodes CDR1 SGHTA and CDR2 FQGTGA. V lost 5 bases and J 2 bases, leaving 15 bases between the germline ends. CDR3 length equals 15 residues. The chain's CDR3 is CASSLGGPTNTEAFF. The CDR3 nucleotides read TGTGCCAGCAGCCTCGGGGGGCCAACTAACACTGAAGCTTTCTTT.

V usage is TRBV5-1 and J usage is TRBJ2-5; no firm D call. V was pared by 5 bases and J by 4 bases, with 9 bases between. CDR1 and CDR2 from the germline V gene are SGHRS and YFSETQ. This CDR3 is built from 12 residues. CDR3 in DNA: TGCGCCAGCAGTTTCAACCGAGAGACCCAGTACTTC. Translating gives CASSFNRETQYF. Together with reference TRBV5-1 and TRBJ2-5, the CDR3 gives the full variable domain: KAGVTQTPRYLIKTRGQQVTLSCSPISGHRSVSWYQQTPGQGLQFLFEYFSETQRNKGNFPGRFSGRQFSNSRSEMNVSTLELGDSALYLCASSFNRETQYFGPGTRLLVL.

The V and J genes are TRBV28 and TRBJ2-1, with D perhaps matching TRBD2 (5 bases). V was trimmed by 6 bases and J by 0 bases, leaving 15 bases between them. The length of the CDR3 is 16 residues. The germline V gene encodes CDR1 MDHEN and CDR2 SYDVKM. CDR3 residues: CASRVGGRSSYNEQFF. CDR3 coding DNA: TGTGCCAGCAGAGTAGGAGGCCGGAGCTCCTACAATGAGCAGTTCTTC. Supplemented by reference TRBV28 and TRBJ2-1, the full variable domain reads DVKVTQSSRYLVKRTGEKVFLECVQDMDHENMFWYRQDPGLGLRLIYFSYDVKMKEKGDIPEGYSVSREKKERFSLILESASTNQTSMYLCASRVGGRSSYNEQFFGPGTRLTVL.

This chain links TRBV30 with TRBJ1-5; D not resolved. Germline assignment: CDR1 GTSNPN and CDR2 SVGIG (reference sequence). This CDR3 region has 15 residues. Trimming took 0 bases from V and 2 from J, leaving 11 bases between them. The CDR3 spells CAWSVQHIGNQPQHF. CDR3 DNA: TGTGCCTGGAGTGTACAGCATATCGGCAATCAGCCCCAGCATTTT.

The rearrangement joins TRBV9 to TRBJ2-1; 14 nucleotides align to TRBD2. Per germline, CDR1 SGDLS and CDR2 YYNGEE. This CDR3 has 16 amino acids. Trimming removed 6 bases from V and 8 bases from J; junction bases left unmatched: 10. CDR3 nucleotide sequence: TGTGCCAGCACCGGTACAGGGACTAGCGGGAGTGATGAGCAGTTCTTC. Translated: CASTGTGTSGSDEQFF.

The table lists this clone with a few counts. This sequence joins TRBV7-2 and TRBJ1-1; 7 bases align to TRBD1. V was pared by 4 bases and J by 4 bases, with 6 bases of the junction left unmatched. Germline V CDR1 and CDR2: SGHTA, FQGNSA. The CDR3 is 14 residues long. The CDR3 DNA sequence: TGTGCCAGCAGCTCAGGGGGATGGGTCACTGAAGCTTTCTTT. Amino acids: CASSSGGWVTEAFF.

The V gene is TRBV29-1, the J gene TRBJ1-2; 7 nucleotides align to TRBD1. J gave up 4 bases and V 6 bases, and 11 bases lay outside the gene matches. Germline-derived CDR1 and CDR2 are SQVTM and ANQGSEA. The CDR3 consists of 14 residues. DNA for the CDR3: TGCAGCGTCTCGGACAGGCGAACAACCTATGGCTACACCTTC. Residues: CSVSDRRTTYGYTF.

This chain uses TRBV18 with TRBJ2-2, with D possibly TRBD2 on 5 matching bases. Germline assignment: CDR1 KGHSH and CDR2 LQKENI. V was cut by 3 bases and J by 9 bases, with 11 bases left in between. The CDR3 consists of 13 residues. The CDR3 reads CASSPRGSWELFF. The CDR3 coding sequence is TGTGCCAGCTCACCTCGGGGTTCGTGGGAGCTGTTTTTT. Full variable domain (missing parts from reference TRBV18 and TRBJ2-2): NAGVMQNPRHLVRRRGQEARLRCSPMKGHSHVYWYRQLPEEGLKFMVYLQKENIIDESGMPKERFSAEFPKEGPSILRIQQVVRGDSAAYFCASSPRGSWELFFGEGSRLTVL.

V usage is TRBV29-1 and J usage is TRBJ2-5; 13 bases line up with TRBD2. CDR3 length: 15 residues. CDR1 and CDR2 from the germline V gene are SQVTM and ANQGSEA. With V trimmed by 7 bases and J by 3 bases, 8 bases remained unmatched. The CDR3 here is CSGIPGLAGKETQYF. CDR3 nucleotides: TGCAGCGGCATCCCGGGACTAGCGGGAAAAGAGACCCAGTACTTC.

This sequence joins TRBV29-1 and TRBJ2-3; 9 bases are shared with TRBD2. V gave up 1 base and J gave up 5 bases; unmatched junction bases: 10. The germline V gene has CDR1 SQVTM and CDR2 ANQGSEA. There are 16 residues in the CDR3. CDR3 residues: CSVEANSGSRIDTQYF. CDR3 nucleotides: TGCAGCGTTGAAGCCAATAGCGGGAGTAGGATAGATACGCAGTATTTT.

The genes are TRBV6-5 and TRBJ2-2; perhaps D is TRBD1 or TRBD2 (5 bases each). Germline V gives CDR1 MNHEY, CDR2 SVGAGI. V lost 6 bases and J 8 bases, leaving 13 bases between the germline ends. CDR3 length: 13 residues. The chain's CDR3 is CASRGTLLGELFF. The CDR3 DNA is TGTGCCAGCAGAGGGACCCTCTTGGGGGAGCTGTTTTTT.

The chain employs TRBV7-9 and TRBJ1-1, with D perhaps matching TRBD1 (5 bases). Germline CDR1 SEHNR, CDR2 FQNEAQ (reference sequence). The length of the CDR3 is 15 residues. The germline V and J ends were trimmed by 7 bases and 3 bases, with 18 bases remaining between them. This CDR3 is CASILSQGADTEAFF. The DNA of the CDR3 is TGTGCCAGCATCCTTTCCCAGGGTGCTGACACTGAAGCTTTCTTT.

Comments on this clone: The same CDR3 arises from other DNA sequences in this sample as well. The gene calls are TRBV6-5 and TRBJ2-2; D gene uncertain. Germline CDR1 is MNHEY and CDR2 is SVGAGI. This CDR3 has 14 residues. With 6 bases removed from V and 2 bases from J, the gap between germline ends came to 10 bases. The CDR3 spells CASSPRLNTGELFF. The CDR3 nucleotides read TGTGCCAGCAGCCCTAGGCTTAACACCGGGGAGCTGTTTTTT.

This rearrangement joins TRBV5-1 to TRBJ1-4; D not resolved. The germline CDR1 and CDR2 sequences are SGHRS and YFSETQ. The CDR3 runs 14 residues. With 4 bases removed from V and 3 bases from J, the gap between germline ends came to 10 bases. CDR3 DNA: TGCGCCAGCAGCAGTACAGTGCCTAATGAAAAACTGTTTTTT. This encodes CASSSTVPNEKLFF. Full variable domain (remainder filled in from reference TRBV5-1 and TRBJ1-4): KAGVTQTPRYLIKTRGQQVTLSCSPISGHRSVSWYQQTPGQGLQFLFEYFSETQRNKGNFPGRFSGRQFSNSRSEMNVSTLELGDSALYLCASSSTVPNEKLFFGSGTQLSVL.

In this sample, this clone turned up many times. The CDR3 nucleotides read TGTGCCAGCAGCGTGGACCCGGCGGGAGTCGAGCAGTACTTC. As protein: CASSVDPAGVEQYF. The chain recombines TRBV9 with TRBJ2-7; 7 bases fit TRBD2. Germline assignment: CDR1 SGDLS and CDR2 YYNGEE. The ends lost 2 bases at V and 6 bases at J; junction bases unmatched: 8. The CDR3 runs to 14 residues. Together with reference TRBV9 and TRBJ2-7, the CDR3 gives the full variable domain: DSGVTQTPKHLITATGQRVTLRCSPRSGDLSVYWYQQSLDQGLQFLIQYYNGEERAKGNILERFSAQQFPDLHSELNLSSLELGDSALYFCASSVDPAGVEQYFGPGTRLTVT.

The chain combines TRBV19 with TRBJ2-3; D remains unclear. Trimming removed 3 bases at V and 1 base at J, with 11 bases between. CDR1 is LNHDA, CDR2 SQIVND, per germline (reference sequence). The CDR3 contains 15 residues. CDR3 protein: CASSMVRPGTDTQYF. CDR3 in DNA: TGTGCCAGTAGTATGGTTAGGCCTGGCACAGATACGCAGTATTTT.